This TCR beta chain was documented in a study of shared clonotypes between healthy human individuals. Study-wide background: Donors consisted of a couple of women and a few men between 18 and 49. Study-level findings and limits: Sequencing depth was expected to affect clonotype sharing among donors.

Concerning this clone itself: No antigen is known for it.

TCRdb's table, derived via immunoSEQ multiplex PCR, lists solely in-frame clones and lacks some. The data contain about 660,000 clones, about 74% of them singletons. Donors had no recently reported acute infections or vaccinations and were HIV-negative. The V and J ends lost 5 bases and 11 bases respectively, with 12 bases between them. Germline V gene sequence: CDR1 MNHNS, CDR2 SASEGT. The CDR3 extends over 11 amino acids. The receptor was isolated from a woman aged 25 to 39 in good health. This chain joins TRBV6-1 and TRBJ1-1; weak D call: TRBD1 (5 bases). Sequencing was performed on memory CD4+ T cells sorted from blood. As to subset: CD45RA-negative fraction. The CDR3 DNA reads TGTGCCAGCAGTTTGGGCAGGGAGGCTTTCTTT. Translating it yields CASSLGREAFF.